This is a list of T cell receptor beta chains from one sample in a study of OX40 agonist ivuxolimab in advanced cancers. Assay used: immunoSEQ multiplex PCR; TCRdb lists only in-frame clones, some missing. The sample consists of more than 80,000 clones, around 94% of them appearing once. The starting material was CD4+ or CD8+ T cells sorted from blood, obtained in a trial of the OX40 agonist ivuxolimab. Receptors originate from an adult with an advanced solid tumor such as melanoma, head and neck, liver or kidney cancer. Both conserved end residues are part of each CDR3. D genes are given only for firm matches. A row's size may be missing; if present it is once, few, many or a size class.

>TRBD2|TRBJ2-5|TRBV11-2|-
CASSMGTSGGPQYF
TGTGCCAGCAGCATGGGGACTAGCGGGGGGCCACAGTACTTC
>-|TRBJ2-7|TRBV13|once
CASGAAPSYEQYF
TGTGCCAGCGGAGCTGCCCCTTCCTACGAGCAGTACTTC
>-|TRBJ2-7|TRBV7-9|-
CASSIDYGRYEQYF
TGTGCCAGCAGCATTGACTATGGTCGATACGAGCAGTACTTC
>-|TRBJ1-1|TRBV27|-
CASSSRGMNTEAFF
TGTGCCAGCAGCTCCCGGGGCATGAACACTGAAGCTTTCTTT
>-|TRBJ2-2|TRBV6-5|-
CASSYTNTGELFF
TGTGCCAGCAGTTACACGAACACCGGGGAGCTGTTTTTT
>-|TRBJ2-7|TRBV4-1|once
CASSQDASPNEQYF
TGCGCCAGCAGCCAAGATGCTAGCCCCAACGAGCAGTACTTC
>-|TRBJ2-1|TRBV27|-
CASTGGGGNEQFF
TGTGCCAGCACGGGAGGGGGCGGCAATGAGCAGTTCTTC
>-|TRBJ1-4|TRBV5-4|-
CASPRSGGHVEKLFF
TGTGCCAGCCCACGGAGCGGGGGGCACGTTGAAAAACTGTTTTTT
>TRBD1|TRBJ1-2|TRBV30|-
CAWNPGQIYGYTF
TGTGCCTGGAATCCGGGACAGATCTATGGCTACACCTTC
>TRBD2|TRBJ2-3|TRBV9|-
CASSVGLAGGTQYF
TGTGCCAGCAGCGTGGGACTAGCGGGGGGTACGCAGTATTTT
>TRBD1|TRBJ2-4|TRBV13|-
CASSEDRALAKNIQYF
TGTGCCAGCAGCGAGGACAGGGCCTTAGCCAAAAACATTCAGTACTTC
>-|TRBJ2-6|TRBV18|-
CASSGGASGANVLTF
TGTGCCAGCTCAGGGGGTGCCTCTGGGGCCAACGTCCTGACTTTC
>-|TRBJ2-7|TRBV7-9|-
CASSYASYEQYF
TGTGCCAGCAGCTACGCAAGCTACGAGCAGTACTTC
>-|TRBJ1-1|TRBV27|once
CASSLSPPGSLAMNTEAFF
TGTGCCAGCAGTTTATCACCTCCAGGATCCCTGGCGATGAACACTGAAGCTTTCTTT
>TRBD1|TRBJ2-7|TRBV6-1|-
CASSEATGFHEQYF
TGTGCCAGCAGTGAAGCGACAGGGTTCCACGAGCAGTACTTC
>-|TRBJ1-4|TRBV6-1|-
CASSDPDEKLFF
TGTGCCAGCAGTGATCCGGATGAAAAACTGTTTTTT
>-|TRBJ1-4|TRBV5-6|-
CASSFGRINEKLFF
TGTGCCAGCAGCTTTGGCAGGATTAATGAAAAACTGTTTTTT
>-|TRBJ2-5|TRBV9|-
CASSPSPGSGETQYF
TGTGCCAGCAGCCCAAGCCCGGGGTCGGGAGAGACCCAGTACTTC
>TRBD2|TRBJ2-1|TRBV5-1|-
CASRSTSGGSFHNEQFF
TGCGCCAGCAGATCTACTAGCGGGGGGTCCTTTCACAATGAGCAGTTCTTC
>-|TRBJ1-1|TRBV6-5|-
CASSLQGTTEAFF
TGTGCCAGCAGTTTACAGGGTACCACTGAAGCTTTCTTT
>TRBD1|TRBJ2-7|TRBV5-4|-
CASSPGTGVGEQYF
TGTGCCAGCAGCCCAGGGACAGGGGTCGGGGAGCAGTACTTC
>TRBD1|TRBJ1-4|TRBV27|-
CASSLSGGRGLRGEKLFF
TGTGCCAGCAGTTTATCGGGAGGCAGGGGGCTGAGGGGTGAAAAACTGTTTTTT
>-|TRBJ2-3|TRBV27|-
CASSWGDDTQYF
TGTGCCAGCAGTTGGGGCGACGATACGCAGTATTTT
>-|TRBJ2-3|TRBV11-2|-
CASSLLKLTDTQYF
TGTGCCAGCAGCTTACTAAAACTCACAGATACGCAGTATTTT
>-|TRBJ2-3|TRBV9|-
CASSDRDGTDTQYF
TGTGCCAGCAGCGACAGGGACGGCACAGATACGCAGTATTTT
>TRBD1|TRBJ2-3|TRBV5-1|-
CASRGDRGLTDTQYF
TGCGCCAGCAGGGGGGACAGGGGGCTCACAGATACGCAGTATTTT
>-|TRBJ2-7|TRBV14|-
CASSQATGTSSSYEQYF
TGTGCCAGCAGCCAAGCTACCGGGACTTCTAGCTCCTACGAGCAGTACTTC
>-|TRBJ1-2|TRBV20-1|-
CSAPEGYTF
TGCAGTGCTCCTGAGGGCTACACCTTC
>TRBD2|TRBJ2-3|TRBV10-2|-
CASRGLAGGVDTQYF
TGCGCCAGCAGGGGACTAGCGGGGGGAGTGGATACGCAGTATTTT
>-|TRBJ2-1|TRBV4-1|-
CASSQERAGSYEQFF
TGCGCCAGCAGCCAAGAACGGGCGGGGTCATATGAGCAGTTCTTC
>-|TRBJ2-1|TRBV5-8|-
CASSLRSWENEQFF
TGTGCCAGCAGCTTAAGATCTTGGGAGAATGAGCAGTTCTTC
>-|TRBJ1-5|TRBV6-6|-
CASTLDFINQPQHF
TGTGCCAGCACCCTGGATTTTATAAATCAGCCCCAGCATTTT
>-|TRBJ1-1|TRBV5-6|-
CASSSLTSSGTEAFF
TGTGCCAGCAGCTCGTTGACTTCGTCGGGCACTGAAGCTTTCTTT
>-|TRBJ2-5|TRBV11-2|-
CASSFSWADSQETQYF
TGTGCCAGCAGCTTTTCCTGGGCAGACTCTCAAGAGACCCAGTACTTC
>-|TRBJ1-1|TRBV27|-
CASSYIAGTVEAFF
TGTGCCAGCAGTTATATTGCAGGAACCGTTGAAGCTTTCTTT
>-|TRBJ2-1|TRBV2|-
CASSERQASTYNEQFF
TGTGCCAGCAGTGAACGACAGGCTAGCACCTACAATGAGCAGTTCTTC
>-|TRBJ2-1|TRBV11-2|-
CASSLGYNEQFF
TGTGCCAGCAGCTTAGGATACAATGAGCAGTTCTTC
>-|TRBJ2-3|TRBV19|-
CASSITGFVDTQYF
TGTGCCAGTAGTATAACGGGGTTCGTAGATACGCAGTATTTT